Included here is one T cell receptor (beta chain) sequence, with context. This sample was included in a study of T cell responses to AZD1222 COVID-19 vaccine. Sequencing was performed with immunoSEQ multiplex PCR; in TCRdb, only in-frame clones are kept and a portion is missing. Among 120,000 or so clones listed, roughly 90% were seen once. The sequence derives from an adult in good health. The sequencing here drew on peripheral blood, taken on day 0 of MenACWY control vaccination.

The CDR3 coding sequence is TGCAGCGTTACAGGGGCGGCGAACACTGAAGCTTTCTTT. This sequence encodes CSVTGAANTEAFF. The V and J genes are TRBV29-1 and TRBJ1-1, with TRBD1 matching 7 bases. CDR1 and CDR2 from the germline V gene are SQVTM and ANQGSEA. With 5 bases clipped from V and 1 base from J, the junction kept 4 bases outside the gene matches. This CDR3 spans 13 amino acids.